Listed here are 30 T cell receptor beta chains from one sample, sequenced in a study of blood T cell repertoires in COVID-19 (dated by TCRdb to 2018 to 2021). The library relied on the immunoSEQ multiplex PCR assay. TCRdb carries this immuneACCESS record with in-frame sequences only. Its versions omit some clonotypes, under half of them owing to an unresolved V gene in the studies checked, with the rest unexplained. This sample gives 25,000 to 35,000 clones in total; 81% of them show up just once. The leading ten clones occupy roughly 15% of the sample. Sequenced material: peripheral blood. The receptors come from a woman aged 60-75 years with acute or convalescent COVID-19.

The rearrangement links TRBV9 to TRBJ2-2; 10 bases are shared with TRBD2. CDR3 length: 14 amino acids. Germline V lookup: CDR1 SGDLS, CDR2 YYNGEE. With V trimmed by 6 bases and J by 9 bases, 8 bases remained unmatched. The CDR3 sequence is CASNTAGGLRELFF. CDR3 DNA sequence: TGTGCCAGCAATACAGCGGGGGGGCTCAGGGAGCTGTTTTTT. Full variable domain (remainder filled in from reference TRBV9 and TRBJ2-2): DSGVTQTPKHLITATGQRVTLRCSPRSGDLSVYWYQQSLDQGLQFLIQYYNGEERAKGNILERFSAQQFPDLHSELNLSSLELGDSALYFCASNTAGGLRELFFGEGSRLTVL.

V gene TRBV10-3 combines with J gene TRBJ1-5; D might be TRBD1 (6 bases). Trimming took off 4 bases at V and 0 bases at J, with 13 bases between the two ends. CDR3 length: 16 amino acids. Germline V gene sequence: CDR1 ENHRY, CDR2 SYGVKD. The CDR3 protein is CAISGSRGYSNQPQHF. The CDR3, as DNA: TGTGCCATCAGTGGTTCGAGGGGGTATAGCAATCAGCCCCAGCATTTT.

The chain uses TRBV28 and TRBJ1-1, with 11 bases matching TRBD1. V lost 2 bases and J lost 4; bases outside the gene matches: 6. The CDR3 is 16 amino acids. Germline-derived CDR1 and CDR2 are MDHEN and SYDVKM. The CDR3 coding sequence is TGTGCCAGCAGTTTAAACCCCGGGACAGGGGGCACTGAAGCTTTCTTT. Translating gives CASSLNPGTGGTEAFF.

The rearrangement links TRBV5-6 to TRBJ1-4; 7 positions agree with TRBD1. There are 16 residues in the CDR3. Trimming at V came to 2 bases and at J to 5 bases, leaving 9 bases not matched to a gene. The germline gives CDR1 SGHDT, CDR2 YYEEEE. CDR3 sequence (DNA): TGTGCCAGCAGCTTCCAGACAGGGCTACTAAATGAAAAACTGTTTTTT. This translates into CASSFQTGLLNEKLFF.

The rearrangement joins TRBV28 to TRBJ2-7; a possible D gene is TRBD1 (7 bases). Trimming pared 6 bases from V and 7 bases from J, leaving 19 bases between. CDR1 and CDR2 from the germline V gene are MDHEN and SYDVKM. CDR3 length: 14 residues. The CDR3 DNA sequence: TGTGCCAGCAGCCTGGGACAGCGGGCGTTTGAGCAGTACTTC. Amino acids: CASSLGQRAFEQYF.

The CDR3 here is CASRSSSSGGRFGYSPLHF. CDR3 coding DNA: TGTGCCAGCAGATCCTCATCCTCCGGGGGGCGCTTCGGCTATTCACCCCTCCACTTT. The chain links TRBV28 to TRBJ1-6; TRBD1 is a possible D gene (6 bases). This CDR3 spans 19 amino acids. The V end was cut by 6 bases, the J end by 8 bases, with 29 bases between. Germline CDR1 reads MDHEN; CDR2 reads SYDVKM.

The chain combines TRBV6-2 or TRBV6-3 with TRBJ2-7, with 10 bases that match TRBD2. CDR3 length equals 21 residues. Trimming cost V 2 bases and J 3 bases; bases outside gene matches: 22. Per the germline V gene, CDR1 is MNHEY and CDR2 is SVGEGT. The DNA for the CDR3 is TGTGCCAGCAGTTACCCTACCCAAAGAGCGGGGGGGCCGGCTGCCTTCTACGAGCAGTACTTC. Amino acid sequence: CASSYPTQRAGGPAAFYEQYF.

The chain combines TRBV6-1 with TRBJ2-3; D might be TRBD1 (6 bases). There are 14 residues in the CDR3. V was pared by 1 base and J by 10 bases, with 15 bases between. In germline, CDR1 is MNHNS, CDR2 SASEGT. The chain's CDR3 is CASSEVLGDTPQYF. The CDR3 nucleotides read TGTGCCAGCAGTGAAGTTTTGGGGGACACTCCGCAGTATTTT.

The V call is TRBV5-1, the J call TRBJ2-1; no clear D gene. The CDR3 is made up of 15 amino acids. In germline, CDR1 is SGHRS, CDR2 YFSETQ. Trimming left V 0 bases short and J 4 bases short, with 11 bases between. The CDR3 loop reads CASSLAQTRYNEQFF. The CDR3 nucleotides are TGCGCCAGCAGCTTGGCTCAGACCAGGTACAATGAGCAGTTCTTC.

V gene TRBV2 combines with J gene TRBJ1-2; D not resolved. Trimming removed 6 bases at V and 4 bases at J, with 9 bases between. This CDR3 region has 12 residues. The germline gives CDR1 SNHLY, CDR2 FYNNEI. CDR3 amino acids: CASSSGIYGYTF. The CDR3 DNA follows: TGTGCCAGCAGCTCGGGGATCTATGGCTACACCTTC.

The chain is built from TRBV4-2 and TRBJ1-2; 9 bases fit TRBD1. J was trimmed by 5 bases and V by 1 base; bases with no gene match: 2. The CDR3 contains 14 residues. The germline V gene has CDR1 LGHNA and CDR2 YNFKEQ. Here the CDR3 reads CASSQGTGAYGYTF. In DNA, the CDR3 is TGTGCCAGCAGCCAAGGGACAGGGGCGTATGGCTACACCTTC.

The chain is built from TRBV5-1 and TRBJ1-2; TRBD1 might be the D (6 bases). Trimming shortened V by 2 bases and J by 4 bases, and 18 bases separated the two germline ends. CDR3 length: 16 amino acids. Germline loops: CDR1 SGHRS, CDR2 YFSETQ. In DNA form, the CDR3 reads TGCGCCAGCAGCTTCCGGCAGGGGTCGGTTGGCTATGGCTACACCTTC. This encodes CASSFRQGSVGYGYTF. Based on the CDR3 plus reference TRBV5-1 and TRBJ1-2, the full variable domain is KAGVTQTPRYLIKTRGQQVTLSCSPISGHRSVSWYQQTPGQGLQFLFEYFSETQRNKGNFPGRFSGRQFSNSRSEMNVSTLELGDSALYLCASSFRQGSVGYGYTFGSGTRLTVV.

The J gene is TRBJ1-1, the V gene TRBV10-2; TRBD1 matches at 7 bases. Per the germline V gene, CDR1 is WSHSY and CDR2 is SAAADI. This CDR3 has 13 residues. J gave up 5 bases and V 10 bases, and 10 bases lay outside the gene matches. CDR3 DNA: TGCGCCACCATAAGGGGGCGTGGGACTGAAGCTTTCTTT. Translated: CATIRGRGTEAFF.

In the case of this clone: A much larger clonotype is one base distant, so this may be a read error. This chain links TRBV2 with TRBJ1-1, with TRBD1 matching over 7 bases. The germline V gene encodes CDR1 SNHLY and CDR2 FYNNEI. J gave up 1 base and V 6 bases, and 2 bases lay outside the gene matches. The CDR3 length is 13 residues. CDR3 loop: CASSRQGNTEAFF. CDR3 coding DNA: TGTGCCAGCAGCCGACAGGGGAACACTGAAGCTTTCTTT.

In this sample, this clone turned up once. One end of the junction varies from germline; a read error may be responsible. This chain joins TRBV6-5 and TRBJ1-2, with 9 bases fitting TRBD1. This CDR3 spans 13 amino acids. CDR1 is MNHEY, CDR2 SVGAGI, per germline. CDR3 nucleotide sequence: TGTGCCGGCAGTCGACAGGGGGAGCGTGGCTACACCTTC. This gives the protein CAGSRQGERGYTF.

Here the CDR3 DNA reads TGTGCCAGCAGACTCCGACTAGTTGCAGATACGCAGTATTTT. The encoded protein is CASRLRLVADTQYF. The J gene is TRBJ2-3, the V gene TRBV27, with D possibly TRBD2 on 6 matching bases. Germline V gene data show CDR1 as MNHEY and CDR2 as SMNVEV (reference sequence). The CDR3 consists of 14 residues. V shed 6 bases and J shed 4 bases, with 14 bases lying between them.

This clone was observed a single time. The chain combines TRBV2 with TRBJ1-5, with TRBD1 identical over 10 bases. This CDR3 comprises 15 residues. Trimming took 4 bases from V and 7 from J; bases not matched to a gene: 7. Germline CDR1 reads SNHLY; CDR2 reads FYNNEI. The CDR3 spells CASSVDRGSRQPQHF. DNA of the CDR3: TGTGCCAGCAGTGTGGACAGGGGGAGTCGGCAGCCCCAGCATTTT.

V and J are TRBV28 and TRBJ2-3; D is possibly TRBD1 (5 bases). CDR1 MDHEN and CDR2 SYDVKM come from the germline V gene. The CDR3 runs 14 residues. The ends were cut back, 4 bases at V and 12 bases at J, with 20 bases in the middle. The CDR3, as DNA: TGTGCCAGCAGTTCCCTCGCCCCAGGGATTTACCAGTATTTT. It codes for CASSSLAPGIYQYF.

The chain has TRBV6-5 and TRBJ1-1; 8 bases align to TRBD1. V was clipped by 0 bases and J by 8 bases; unmatched bases: 8. Germline assignment: CDR1 MNHEY and CDR2 SVGAGI. The CDR3 spans 15 residues. The CDR3 DNA reads TGTGCCAGCAGTTACTCGGCAGGGGGCGGGAAGGAAGCTTTCTTT. This translates into CASSYSAGGGKEAFF.

This clone was seen a single time. Distinct nucleotide sequences in the sample also encode this CDR3. This sequence joins TRBV30 and TRBJ2-1, with a weak D call TRBD1 (7 bases). The V gene lost 0 bases and the J gene lost 8 bases, with 17 bases spanning the gap. Germline loops: CDR1 GTSNPN, CDR2 SVGIG (reference sequence). The CDR3 loop spans 15 amino acids. The CDR3 region is CAWSVLAGGQDEQFF. The CDR3 nucleotides are TGTGCCTGGAGTGTACTAGCAGGCGGACAGGATGAGCAGTTCTTC.

This sequence joins TRBV28 and TRBJ1-5, with no clear D. V lost 2 bases and J lost 3, with 8 bases in between. Germline CDR1 reads MDHEN; CDR2 reads SYDVKM. The CDR3 runs 14 residues. CDR3 nucleotide sequence: TGTGCCAGCAGTTTAGTGGCTTACAATCAGCCCCAGCATTTT. Residues: CASSLVAYNQPQHF.

The genes are TRBV3-1 (or the pseudogene TRBV3-2) and TRBJ1-2; the D is unclear. Germline-derived CDR1 and CDR2 are LGHDT and YNNKEL (reference sequence). Trimming shortened V by 3 bases and J by 7 bases, and 18 bases separated the two germline ends. This CDR3 region has 15 residues. CDR3 DNA sequence: TGTGCCAGCAGCCAGAGAGGGCAAACTCCCGGTGGCTACACCTTC. Translating gives CASSQRGQTPGGYTF.

The chain uses TRBV4-1 and TRBJ1-6; 9 bases align to TRBD1. Germline lookup yields CDR1 MGHRA and CDR2 YSYEKL. CDR3 length: 18 residues. The V segment lost 3 bases and the J segment 2 bases; nucleotides outside the gene matches: 8. CDR3 sequence reads: CASSHPGDREPYNSPLHF. DNA of the CDR3: TGCGCCAGCAGCCACCCCGGGGACAGGGAACCCTATAATTCACCCCTCCACTTT.

This clone appeared a single time. The CDR3 sequence is CASSLAQASSGNTIYF. The CDR3 bases are TGCGCCAGCAGCTTGGCTCAGGCCTCCTCTGGAAACACCATATATTTT. The V call is TRBV5-1, the J call TRBJ1-3; D ambiguous. Trimming removed 0 bases from V and 0 bases from J, with 10 bases in between. Germline CDR1 is SGHRS and CDR2 is YFSETQ. The length of the CDR3 is 16 residues.

The chain joins TRBV6-6 to TRBJ1-6, with D perhaps matching TRBD1 (6 bases). V was cut by 0 bases and J by 10 bases, with 13 bases left in between. The CDR3 runs to 15 residues. The germline V gene encodes CDR1 MNHNY and CDR2 SVGAGI (reference sequence). CDR3 in amino acids: CASSYSKAGDSPLHF. For the CDR3, the DNA is TGTGCCAGCAGTTACTCGAAAGCAGGGGACTCACCCCTCCACTTT.

This clone has a single count. This rearrangement joins TRBV6-6 to TRBJ1-5; D not certain. The CDR3 covers 14 residues. V lost 4 bases, J lost 1 base, and 8 bases lay in between. Germline V gives CDR1 MNHNY, CDR2 SVGAGI (reference sequence). CDR3 bases: TGTGCCAGCAGTTCCGGGTCGAGCAATCAGCCCCAGCATTTT. Its protein product is CASSSGSSNQPQHF.

The chain couples TRBV11-2 to TRBJ2-7, with 7 bases matching TRBD1. There are 15 residues in the CDR3. Germline trimming cut 4 bases from V and 1 base from J; bases unmatched to any gene: 7. Germline lookup yields CDR1 SGHAT and CDR2 FQNNGV. In DNA form, the CDR3 reads TGTGCCAGCAGCTCCGGGACAGCCTTGTCCTACGAGCAGTACTTC. This translates into CASSSGTALSYEQYF.

The rearrangement uses TRBV2 and TRBJ1-5; D is unclear. Trimming removed 6 bases at V and 5 bases at J, with 14 bases between. CDR1 is SNHLY and CDR2 is FYNNEI in the germline V gene. This CDR3 comprises 14 residues. CDR3 loop: CASRSGLGDQPQHF. The DNA for the CDR3 is TGTGCCAGCAGGTCCGGACTTGGGGATCAGCCCCAGCATTTT.

The genes are TRBV19 and TRBJ1-1; D call uncertain. Trimming left V 7 bases short and J 4 bases short, with 10 bases between. The CDR3 spans 12 residues. CDR1 is LNHDA and CDR2 is SQIVND in the germline V gene (reference sequence). The CDR3 region is CASTGRTTEAFF. Here the CDR3 DNA reads TGTGCCAGTACCGGGAGGACCACTGAAGCTTTCTTT.

V gene TRBV5-4 combines with J gene TRBJ2-7, with 8 bases aligning to TRBD1. The germline V gene has CDR1 SGHNT and CDR2 YYREEE (reference sequence). V lost 4 bases to trimming and J lost 3 bases; unmatched junction nucleotides: 9. This CDR3 comprises 15 residues. The CDR3 here is CASSPGQGGIYEQYF. The CDR3 DNA sequence: TGTGCCAGCAGCCCTGGACAGGGTGGGATCTACGAGCAGTACTTC.